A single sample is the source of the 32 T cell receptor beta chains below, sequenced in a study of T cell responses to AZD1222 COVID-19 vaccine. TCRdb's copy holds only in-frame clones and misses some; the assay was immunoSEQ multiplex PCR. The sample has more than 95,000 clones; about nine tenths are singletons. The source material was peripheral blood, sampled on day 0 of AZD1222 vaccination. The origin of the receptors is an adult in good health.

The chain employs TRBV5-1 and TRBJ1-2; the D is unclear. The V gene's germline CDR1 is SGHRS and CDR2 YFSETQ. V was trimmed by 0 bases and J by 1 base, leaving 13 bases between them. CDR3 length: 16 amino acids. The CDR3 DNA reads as TGCGCCAGCAGCTTGGGATCCCCAGACTTTAACTATGGCTACACCTTC. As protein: CASSLGSPDFNYGYTF. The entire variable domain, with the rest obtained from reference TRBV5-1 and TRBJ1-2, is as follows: KAGVTQTPRYLIKTRGQQVTLSCSPISGHRSVSWYQQTPGQGLQFLFEYFSETQRNKGNFPGRFSGRQFSNSRSEMNVSTLELGDSALYLCASSLGSPDFNYGYTFGSGTRLTVV.

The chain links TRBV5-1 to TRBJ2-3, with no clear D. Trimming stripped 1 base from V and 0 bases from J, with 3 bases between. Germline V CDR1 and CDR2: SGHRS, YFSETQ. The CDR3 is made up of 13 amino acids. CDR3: CASSLPSTDTQYF. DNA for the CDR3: TGCGCCAGCAGCTTGCCCAGCACAGATACGCAGTATTTT.

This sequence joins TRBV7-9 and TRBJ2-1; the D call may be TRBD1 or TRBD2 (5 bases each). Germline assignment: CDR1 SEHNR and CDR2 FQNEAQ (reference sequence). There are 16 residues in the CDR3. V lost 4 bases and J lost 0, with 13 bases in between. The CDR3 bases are TGTGCCAGCAGCTCAGTGCGAGGGGCCTCCTACAATGAGCAGTTCTTC. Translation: CASSSVRGASYNEQFF.

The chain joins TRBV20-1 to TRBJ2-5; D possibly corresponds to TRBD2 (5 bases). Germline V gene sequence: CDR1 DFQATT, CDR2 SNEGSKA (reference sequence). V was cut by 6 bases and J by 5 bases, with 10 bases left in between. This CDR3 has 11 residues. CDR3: CSAAWRETQYF. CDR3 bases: TGCAGTGCAGCGTGGAGGGAGACCCAGTACTTC.

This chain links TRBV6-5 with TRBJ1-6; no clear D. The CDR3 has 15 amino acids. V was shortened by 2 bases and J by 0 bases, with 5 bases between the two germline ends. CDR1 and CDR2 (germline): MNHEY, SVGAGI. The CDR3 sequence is CASSYEFSYNSPLHF. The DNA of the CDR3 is TGTGCCAGCAGTTACGAGTTCTCCTATAATTCACCCCTCCACTTT.

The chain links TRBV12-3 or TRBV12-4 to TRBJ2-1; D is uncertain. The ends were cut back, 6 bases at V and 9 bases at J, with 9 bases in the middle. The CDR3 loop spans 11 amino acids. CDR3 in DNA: TGTGCCAGCAGCGGGTATAGTGAGCAGTTCTTC. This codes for CASSGYSEQFF.

CDR3 DNA: TGTGCCAGCAGCCAATCCCGACAGGGAGTTGAGGAAAAACTGTTTTTT. Translating it yields CASSQSRQGVEEKLFF. The V gene is TRBV3-1 (or the pseudogene TRBV3-2), the J gene TRBJ1-4; 7 bases match TRBD1. V shed 2 bases and J 8 bases; nucleotides not matched to a gene: 11. This CDR3 comprises 16 residues. Germline assignment: CDR1 LGHDT and CDR2 YNNKEL (reference sequence).

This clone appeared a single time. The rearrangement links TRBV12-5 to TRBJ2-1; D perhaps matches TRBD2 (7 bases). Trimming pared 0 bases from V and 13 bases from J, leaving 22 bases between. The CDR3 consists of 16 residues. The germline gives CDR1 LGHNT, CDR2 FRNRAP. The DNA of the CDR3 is TGTGCTAGTGGTTTGGTACTGGCTAGTGGGGGGGCGAAACAGTTCTTC. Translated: CASGLVLASGGAKQFF.

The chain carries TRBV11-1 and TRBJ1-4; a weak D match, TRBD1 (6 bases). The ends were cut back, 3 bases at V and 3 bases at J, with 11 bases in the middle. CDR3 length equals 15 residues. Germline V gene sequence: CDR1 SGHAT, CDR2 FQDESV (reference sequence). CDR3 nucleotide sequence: TGTGCCAGCAGCTTCGGGGGCTCGGCTAATGAAAAACTGTTTTTT. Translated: CASSFGGSANEKLFF. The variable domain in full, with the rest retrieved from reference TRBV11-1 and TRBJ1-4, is EAEVAQSPRYKITEKSQAVAFWCDPISGHATLYWYRQILGQGPELLVQFQDESVVDDSQLPKDRFSAERLKGVDSTLKIQPAELGDSAMYLCASSFGGSANEKLFFGSGTQLSVL.

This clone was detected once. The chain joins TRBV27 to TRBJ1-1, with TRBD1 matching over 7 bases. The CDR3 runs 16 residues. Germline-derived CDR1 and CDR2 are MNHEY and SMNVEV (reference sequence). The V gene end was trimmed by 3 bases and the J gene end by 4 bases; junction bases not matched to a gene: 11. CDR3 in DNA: TGTGCCAGCAGTTTGGGGGCAGGGGGAGGTGTCACTGAAGCTTTCTTT. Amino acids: CASSLGAGGGVTEAFF.

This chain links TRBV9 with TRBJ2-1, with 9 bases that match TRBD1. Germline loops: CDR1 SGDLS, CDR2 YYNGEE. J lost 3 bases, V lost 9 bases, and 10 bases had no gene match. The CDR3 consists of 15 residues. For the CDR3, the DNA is TGTGCCAACCTCAACAGGGGGCTTTTCTACAATGAGCAGTTCTTC. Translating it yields CANLNRGLFYNEQFF. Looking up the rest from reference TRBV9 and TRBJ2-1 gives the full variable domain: DSGVTQTPKHLITATGQRVTLRCSPRSGDLSVYWYQQSLDQGLQFLIQYYNGEERAKGNILERFSAQQFPDLHSELNLSSLELGDSALYFCANLNRGLFYNEQFFGPGTRLTVL.

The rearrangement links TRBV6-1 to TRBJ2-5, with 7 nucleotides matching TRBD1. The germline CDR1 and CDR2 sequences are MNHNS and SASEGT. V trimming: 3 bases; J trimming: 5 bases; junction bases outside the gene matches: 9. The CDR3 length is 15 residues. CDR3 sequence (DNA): TGTGCCAGCAGTGAGGACGACAGGGAGTGGGAGACCCAGTACTTC. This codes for CASSEDDREWETQYF.

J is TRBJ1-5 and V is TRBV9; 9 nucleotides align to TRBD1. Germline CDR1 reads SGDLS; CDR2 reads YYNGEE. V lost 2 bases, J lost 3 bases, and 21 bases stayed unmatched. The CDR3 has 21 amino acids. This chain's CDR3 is CASSVGSGYTTDRGHNQPQHF. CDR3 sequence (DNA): TGTGCCAGCAGCGTCGGGAGTGGTTACACCACGGACAGGGGACACAATCAGCCCCAGCATTTT.

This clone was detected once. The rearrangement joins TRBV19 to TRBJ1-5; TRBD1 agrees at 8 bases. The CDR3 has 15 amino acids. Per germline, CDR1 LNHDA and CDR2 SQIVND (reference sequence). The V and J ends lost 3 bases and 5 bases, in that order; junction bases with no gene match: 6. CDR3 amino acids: CASSIPGQGHQPQHF. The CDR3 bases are TGTGCCAGTAGTATCCCCGGACAGGGTCATCAGCCCCAGCATTTT.

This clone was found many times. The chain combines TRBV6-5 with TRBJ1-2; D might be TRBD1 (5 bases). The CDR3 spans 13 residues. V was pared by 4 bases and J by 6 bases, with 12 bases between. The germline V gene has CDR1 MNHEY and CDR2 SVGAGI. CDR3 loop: CASSFSRVDGYTF. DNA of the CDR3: TGTGCCAGCAGTTTTTCCAGGGTTGATGGCTACACCTTC.

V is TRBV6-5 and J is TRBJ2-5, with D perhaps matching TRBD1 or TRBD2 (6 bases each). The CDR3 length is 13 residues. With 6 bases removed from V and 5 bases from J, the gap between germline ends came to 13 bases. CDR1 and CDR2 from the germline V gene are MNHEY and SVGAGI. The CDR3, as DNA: TGTGCCAGCAGACAGGGCGGGGACGAGACCCAGTACTTC. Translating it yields CASRQGGDETQYF.

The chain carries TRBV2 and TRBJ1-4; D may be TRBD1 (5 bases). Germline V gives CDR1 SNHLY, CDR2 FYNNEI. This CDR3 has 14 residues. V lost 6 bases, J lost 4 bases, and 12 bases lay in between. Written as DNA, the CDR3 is TGTGCCAGCAGCCTCGACAGATATAATGAAAAACTGTTTTTT. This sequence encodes CASSLDRYNEKLFF.

The CDR3 nucleotides read TGTGCCAGCAGCTTATACGAGCAGTACTTC. This translates into CASSLYEQYF. This rearrangement joins TRBV11-2 to TRBJ2-7; D is unclear. V was cut by 2 bases and J by 4 bases, with 0 bases left in between. The length of the CDR3 is 10 residues. The germline gives CDR1 SGHAT, CDR2 FQNNGV.

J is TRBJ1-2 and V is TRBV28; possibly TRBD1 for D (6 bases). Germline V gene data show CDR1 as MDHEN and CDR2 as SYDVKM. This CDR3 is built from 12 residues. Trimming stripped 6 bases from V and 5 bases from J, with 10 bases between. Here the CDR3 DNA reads TGTGCCAGCAGACCACAGGGATATGGCTACACCTTC. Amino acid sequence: CASRPQGYGYTF.

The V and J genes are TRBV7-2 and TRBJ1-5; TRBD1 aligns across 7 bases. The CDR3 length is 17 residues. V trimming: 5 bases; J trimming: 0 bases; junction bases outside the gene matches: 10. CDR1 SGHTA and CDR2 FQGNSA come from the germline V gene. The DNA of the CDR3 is TGTGCCAGCAGCCTAGACAGGGCCGACAATAGCAATCAGCCCCAGCATTTT. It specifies CASSLDRADNSNQPQHF.

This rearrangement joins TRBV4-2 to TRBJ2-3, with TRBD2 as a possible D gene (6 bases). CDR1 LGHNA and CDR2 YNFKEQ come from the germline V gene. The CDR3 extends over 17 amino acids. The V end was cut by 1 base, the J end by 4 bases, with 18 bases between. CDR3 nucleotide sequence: TGTGCCAGCAGCCAAGGGACCTCCAGGGAGGCTTCAGATACGCAGTATTTT. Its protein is CASSQGTSREASDTQYF.

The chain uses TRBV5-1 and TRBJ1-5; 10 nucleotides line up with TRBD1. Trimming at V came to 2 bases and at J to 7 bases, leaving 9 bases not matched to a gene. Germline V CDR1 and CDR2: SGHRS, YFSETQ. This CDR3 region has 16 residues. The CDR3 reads CASSFSGTGDGQPQHF. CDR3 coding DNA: TGCGCCAGCAGCTTCTCCGGGACAGGGGATGGGCAGCCCCAGCATTTT.

The CDR3 reads CASSPWTVGAFF. Written as DNA, the CDR3 is TGTGCCAGCAGCCCATGGACAGTGGGAGCTTTCTTT. The V gene is TRBV11-1, the J gene TRBJ1-1, with D tentatively TRBD1 (6 bases). Germline CDR1 and CDR2: SGHAT and FQDESV (reference sequence). The CDR3 is 12 residues long. The germline V and J ends were trimmed by 5 bases and 10 bases, with 14 bases remaining between them.

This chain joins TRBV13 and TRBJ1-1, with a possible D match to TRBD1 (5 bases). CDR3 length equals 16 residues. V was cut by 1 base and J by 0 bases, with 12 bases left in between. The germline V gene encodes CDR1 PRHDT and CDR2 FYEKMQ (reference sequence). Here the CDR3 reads CASSLVVRGLNTEAFF. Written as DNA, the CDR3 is TGTGCCAGCAGCTTAGTAGTTAGGGGACTGAACACTGAAGCTTTCTTT.

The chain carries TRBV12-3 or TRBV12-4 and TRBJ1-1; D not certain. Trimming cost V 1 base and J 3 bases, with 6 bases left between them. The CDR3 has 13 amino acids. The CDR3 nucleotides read TGTGCCAGCAGTTTAGTTGGAGACACTGAAGCTTTCTTT. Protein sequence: CASSLVGDTEAFF.

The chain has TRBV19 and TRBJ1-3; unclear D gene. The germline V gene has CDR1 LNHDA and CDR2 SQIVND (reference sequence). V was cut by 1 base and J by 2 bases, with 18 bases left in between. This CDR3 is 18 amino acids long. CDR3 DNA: TGTGCCAGTAGTATAGGGGCGTGGCTGGGAATCCCTGGAAACACCATATATTTT. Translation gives CASSIGAWLGIPGNTIYF.

The CDR3 spells CASSAGGARDTQYF. Here the CDR3 DNA reads TGCGCCAGCAGCGCAGGGGGGGCCCGAGATACGCAGTATTTT. V is TRBV5-1 and J is TRBJ2-3; D may correspond to TRBD1 or TRBD2 (7 bases each). Germline CDR1 SGHRS, CDR2 YFSETQ. The V and J ends lost 4 bases and 5 bases respectively, with 14 bases between them. The CDR3 spans 14 residues. Together with reference TRBV5-1 and TRBJ2-3, the CDR3 gives the full variable domain: KAGVTQTPRYLIKTRGQQVTLSCSPISGHRSVSWYQQTPGQGLQFLFEYFSETQRNKGNFPGRFSGRQFSNSRSEMNVSTLELGDSALYLCASSAGGARDTQYFGPGTRLTVL.

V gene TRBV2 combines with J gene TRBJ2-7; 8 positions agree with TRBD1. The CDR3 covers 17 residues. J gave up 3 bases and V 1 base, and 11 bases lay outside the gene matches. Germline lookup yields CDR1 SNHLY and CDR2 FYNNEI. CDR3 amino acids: CASSEVGVGTGHYEQYF. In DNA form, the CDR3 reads TGTGCCAGCAGTGAAGTTGGGGTCGGGACAGGACACTACGAGCAGTACTTC.

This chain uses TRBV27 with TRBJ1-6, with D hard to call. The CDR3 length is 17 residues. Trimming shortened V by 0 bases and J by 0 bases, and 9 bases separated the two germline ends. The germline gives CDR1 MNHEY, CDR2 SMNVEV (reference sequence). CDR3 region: CASSLSDTSSYNSPLHF. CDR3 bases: TGTGCCAGCAGTTTATCCGACACGAGCTCCTATAATTCACCCCTCCACTTT.

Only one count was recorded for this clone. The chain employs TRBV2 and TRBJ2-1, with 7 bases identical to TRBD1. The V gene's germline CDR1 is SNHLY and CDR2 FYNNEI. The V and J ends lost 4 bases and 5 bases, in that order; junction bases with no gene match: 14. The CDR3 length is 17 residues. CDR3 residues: CASSGVQVTGFNNEQFF. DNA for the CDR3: TGTGCCAGCAGTGGGGTACAAGTGACAGGGTTCAACAATGAGCAGTTCTTC.

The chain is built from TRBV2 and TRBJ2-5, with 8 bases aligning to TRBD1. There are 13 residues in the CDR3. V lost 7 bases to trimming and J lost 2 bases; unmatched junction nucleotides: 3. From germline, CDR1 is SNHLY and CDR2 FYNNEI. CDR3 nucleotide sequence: TGTGCCAGCACCGGGACAGGACAAGAGACCCAGTACTTC. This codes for CASTGTGQETQYF.

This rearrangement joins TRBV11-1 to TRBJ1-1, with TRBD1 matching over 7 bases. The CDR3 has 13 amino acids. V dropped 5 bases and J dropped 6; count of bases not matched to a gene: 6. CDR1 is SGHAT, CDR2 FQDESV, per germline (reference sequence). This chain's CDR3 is CASSRVGQSEAFF. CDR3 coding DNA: TGTGCCAGCAGCCGCGTGGGACAGTCTGAAGCTTTCTTT.